This TCR beta chain was recorded in a study of response to subunit inactivated influenza vaccine. This clonotype turned up a few times. TCRdb called the RT-PCR reads again in MiXCR, with one record for every CDR3 protein. The sample lists around 580,000 distinct CDR3 sequences, about 10% seen once, with about 10% in the top ten. This clonotype originated in a man over 45 who received an inactivated influenza vaccine. The sequenced sample was PBMCs from blood, obtained on the day of vaccination.

CDR3 amino acids: CASTPSGGSADTQYF. CDR3 DNA: TGTGCCAGCACCCCTAGCGGGGGTAGCGCAGATACGCAGTATTTT. The rearrangement joins TRBV6-1 to TRBJ2-3, with 10 nucleotides matching TRBD2. Unmatched junction bases numbered 8, after V lost 7 bases and J lost 4 bases. The CDR3 extends over 15 amino acids. CDR1 is MNHNS, CDR2 SASEGT, per germline.